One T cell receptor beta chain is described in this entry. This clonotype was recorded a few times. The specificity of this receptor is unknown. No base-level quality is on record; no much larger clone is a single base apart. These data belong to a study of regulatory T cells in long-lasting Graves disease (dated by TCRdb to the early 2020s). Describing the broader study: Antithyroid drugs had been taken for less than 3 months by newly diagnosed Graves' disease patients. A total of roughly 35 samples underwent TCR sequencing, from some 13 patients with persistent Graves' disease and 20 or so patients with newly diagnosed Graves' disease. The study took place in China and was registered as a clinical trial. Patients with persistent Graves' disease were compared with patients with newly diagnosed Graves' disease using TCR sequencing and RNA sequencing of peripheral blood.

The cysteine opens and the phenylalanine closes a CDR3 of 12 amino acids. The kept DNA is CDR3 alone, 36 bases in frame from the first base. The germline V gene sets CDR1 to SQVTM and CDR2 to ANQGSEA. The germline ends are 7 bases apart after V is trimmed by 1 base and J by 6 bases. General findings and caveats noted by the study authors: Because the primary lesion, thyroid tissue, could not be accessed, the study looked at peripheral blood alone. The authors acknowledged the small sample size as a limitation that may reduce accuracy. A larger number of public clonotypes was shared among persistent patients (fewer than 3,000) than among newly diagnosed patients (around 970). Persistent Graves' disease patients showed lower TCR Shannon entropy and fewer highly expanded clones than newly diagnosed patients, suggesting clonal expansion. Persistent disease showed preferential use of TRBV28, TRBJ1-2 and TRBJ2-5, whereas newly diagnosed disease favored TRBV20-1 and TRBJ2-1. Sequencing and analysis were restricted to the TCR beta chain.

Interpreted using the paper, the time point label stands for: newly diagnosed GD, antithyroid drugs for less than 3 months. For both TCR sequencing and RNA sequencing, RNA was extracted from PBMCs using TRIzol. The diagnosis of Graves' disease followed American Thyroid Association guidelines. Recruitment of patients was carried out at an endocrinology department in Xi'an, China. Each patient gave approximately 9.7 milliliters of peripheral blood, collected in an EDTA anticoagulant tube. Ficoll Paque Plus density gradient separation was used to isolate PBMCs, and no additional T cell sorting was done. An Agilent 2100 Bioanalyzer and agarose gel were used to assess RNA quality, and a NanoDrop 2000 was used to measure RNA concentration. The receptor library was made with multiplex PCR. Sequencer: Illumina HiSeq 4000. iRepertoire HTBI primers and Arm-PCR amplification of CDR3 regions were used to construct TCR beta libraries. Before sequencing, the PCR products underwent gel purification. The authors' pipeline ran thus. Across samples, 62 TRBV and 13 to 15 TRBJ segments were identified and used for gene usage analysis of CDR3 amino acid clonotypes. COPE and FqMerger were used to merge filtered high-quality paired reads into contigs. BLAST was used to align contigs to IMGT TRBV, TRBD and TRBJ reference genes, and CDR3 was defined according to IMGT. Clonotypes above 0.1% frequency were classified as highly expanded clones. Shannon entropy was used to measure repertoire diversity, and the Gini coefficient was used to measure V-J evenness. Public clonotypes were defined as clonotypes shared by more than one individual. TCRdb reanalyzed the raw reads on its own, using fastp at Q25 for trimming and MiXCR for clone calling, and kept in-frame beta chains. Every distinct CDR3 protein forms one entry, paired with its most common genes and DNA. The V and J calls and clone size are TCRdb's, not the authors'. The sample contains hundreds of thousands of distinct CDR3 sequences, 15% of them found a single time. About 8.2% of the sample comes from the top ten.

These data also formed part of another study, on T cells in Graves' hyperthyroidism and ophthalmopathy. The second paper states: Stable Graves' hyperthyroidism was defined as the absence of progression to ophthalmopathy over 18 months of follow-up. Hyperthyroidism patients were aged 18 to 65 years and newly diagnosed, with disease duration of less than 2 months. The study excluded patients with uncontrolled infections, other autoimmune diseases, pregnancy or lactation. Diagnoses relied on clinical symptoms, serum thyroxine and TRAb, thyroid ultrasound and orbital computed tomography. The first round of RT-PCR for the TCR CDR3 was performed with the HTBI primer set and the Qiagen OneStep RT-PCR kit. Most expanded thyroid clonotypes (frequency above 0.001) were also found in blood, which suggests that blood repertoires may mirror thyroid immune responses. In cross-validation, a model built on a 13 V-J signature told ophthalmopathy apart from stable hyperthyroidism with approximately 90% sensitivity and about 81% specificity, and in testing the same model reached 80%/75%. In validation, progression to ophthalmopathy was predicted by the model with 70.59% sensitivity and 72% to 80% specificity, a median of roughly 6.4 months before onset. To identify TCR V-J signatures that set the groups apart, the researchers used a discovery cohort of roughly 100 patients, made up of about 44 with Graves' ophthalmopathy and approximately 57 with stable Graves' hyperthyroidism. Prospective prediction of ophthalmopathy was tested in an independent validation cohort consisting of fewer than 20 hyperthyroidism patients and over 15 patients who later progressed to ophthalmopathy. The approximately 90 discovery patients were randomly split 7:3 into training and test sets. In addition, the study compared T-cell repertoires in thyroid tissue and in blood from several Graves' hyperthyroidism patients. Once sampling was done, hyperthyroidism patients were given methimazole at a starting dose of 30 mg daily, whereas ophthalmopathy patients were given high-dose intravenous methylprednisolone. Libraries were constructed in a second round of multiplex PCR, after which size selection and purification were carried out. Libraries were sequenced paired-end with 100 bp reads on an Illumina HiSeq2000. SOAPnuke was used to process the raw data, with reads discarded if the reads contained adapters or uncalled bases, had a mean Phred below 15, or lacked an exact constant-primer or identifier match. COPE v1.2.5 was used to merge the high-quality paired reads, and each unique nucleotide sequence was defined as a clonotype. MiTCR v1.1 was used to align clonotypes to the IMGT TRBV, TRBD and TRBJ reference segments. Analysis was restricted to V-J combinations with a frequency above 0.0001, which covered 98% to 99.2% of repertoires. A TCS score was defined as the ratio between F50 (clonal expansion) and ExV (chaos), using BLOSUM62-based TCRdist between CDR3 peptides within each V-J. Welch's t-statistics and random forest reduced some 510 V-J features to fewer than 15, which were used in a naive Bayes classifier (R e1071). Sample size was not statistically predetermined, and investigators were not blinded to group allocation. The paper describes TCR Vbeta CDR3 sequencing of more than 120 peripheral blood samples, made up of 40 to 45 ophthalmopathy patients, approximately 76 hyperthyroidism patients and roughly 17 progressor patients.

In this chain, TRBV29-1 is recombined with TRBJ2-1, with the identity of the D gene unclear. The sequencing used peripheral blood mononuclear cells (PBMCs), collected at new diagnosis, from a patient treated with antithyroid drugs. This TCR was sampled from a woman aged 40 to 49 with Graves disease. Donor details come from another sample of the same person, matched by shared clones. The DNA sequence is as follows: TGCAGCGTTGAAGGGCAACGCAATGAGCAGTTCTTC. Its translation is CSVEGQRNEQFF.